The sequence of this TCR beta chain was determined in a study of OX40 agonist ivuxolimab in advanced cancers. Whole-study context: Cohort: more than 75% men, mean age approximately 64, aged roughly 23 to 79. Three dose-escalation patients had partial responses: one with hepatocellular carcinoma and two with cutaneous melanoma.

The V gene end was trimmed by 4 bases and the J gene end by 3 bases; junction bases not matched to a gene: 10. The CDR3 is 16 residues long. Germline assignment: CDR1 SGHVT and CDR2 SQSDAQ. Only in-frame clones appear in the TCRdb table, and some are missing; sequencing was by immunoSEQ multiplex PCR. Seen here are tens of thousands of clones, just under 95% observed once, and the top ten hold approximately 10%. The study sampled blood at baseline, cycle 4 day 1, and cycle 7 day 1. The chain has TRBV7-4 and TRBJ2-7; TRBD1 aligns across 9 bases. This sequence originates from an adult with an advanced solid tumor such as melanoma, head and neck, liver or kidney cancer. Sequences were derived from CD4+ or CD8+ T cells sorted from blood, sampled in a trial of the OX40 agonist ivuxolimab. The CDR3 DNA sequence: TGTGCCAGCAGCTCTGAGGACAGGGGCGTAATCTACGAGCAGTACTTC. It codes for CASSSEDRGVIYEQYF.